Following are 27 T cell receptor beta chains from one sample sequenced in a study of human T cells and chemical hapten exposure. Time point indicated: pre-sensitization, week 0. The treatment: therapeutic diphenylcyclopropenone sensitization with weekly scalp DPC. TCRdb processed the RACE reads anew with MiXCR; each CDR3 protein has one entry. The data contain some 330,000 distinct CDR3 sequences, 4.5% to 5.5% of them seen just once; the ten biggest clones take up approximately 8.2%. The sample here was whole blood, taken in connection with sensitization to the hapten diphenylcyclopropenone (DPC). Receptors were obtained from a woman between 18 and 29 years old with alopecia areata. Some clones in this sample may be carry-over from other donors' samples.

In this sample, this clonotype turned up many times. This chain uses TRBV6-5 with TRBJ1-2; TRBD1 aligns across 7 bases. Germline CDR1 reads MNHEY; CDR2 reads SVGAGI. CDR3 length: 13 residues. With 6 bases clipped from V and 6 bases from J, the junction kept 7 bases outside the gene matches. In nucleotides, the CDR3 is TGTGCCAGCAGATACAGGGGCCCCCATGGCTACACCTTC. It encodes CASRYRGPHGYTF.

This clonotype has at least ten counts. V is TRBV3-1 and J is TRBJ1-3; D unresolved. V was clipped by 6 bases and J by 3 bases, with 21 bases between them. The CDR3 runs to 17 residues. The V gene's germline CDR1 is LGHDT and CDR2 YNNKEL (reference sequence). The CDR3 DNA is TGTGCCAGCAGTTTCTTCAAGACTCCCGGCGGTGGAAACACCATATATTTT. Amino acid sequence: CASSFFKTPGGGNTIYF.

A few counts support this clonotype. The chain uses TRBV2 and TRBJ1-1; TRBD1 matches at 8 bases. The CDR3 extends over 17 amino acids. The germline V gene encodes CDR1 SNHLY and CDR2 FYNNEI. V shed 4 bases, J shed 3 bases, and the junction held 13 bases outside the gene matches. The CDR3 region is CASSGGQGAFYDTEAFF. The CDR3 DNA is TGTGCCAGCAGTGGCGGGCAGGGGGCCTTCTACGACACTGAAGCTTTCTTT.

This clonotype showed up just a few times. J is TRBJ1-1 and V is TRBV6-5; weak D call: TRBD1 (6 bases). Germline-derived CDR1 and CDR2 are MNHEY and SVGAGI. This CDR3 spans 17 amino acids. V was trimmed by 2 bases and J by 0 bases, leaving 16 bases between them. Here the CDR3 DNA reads TGTGCCAGCAGTTACGGTCTTAACAGGGACATGAACACTGAAGCTTTCTTT. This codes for CASSYGLNRDMNTEAFF.

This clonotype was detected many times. As DNA, the CDR3 is TGTGCCAGCAGTTACGGTAACATGAACACTGAAGCTTTCTTT. This gives the protein CASSYGNMNTEAFF. The J gene is TRBJ1-1, the V gene TRBV6-6, with unresolved D. Per the germline V gene, CDR1 is MNHNY and CDR2 is SVGAGI (reference sequence). Trimming took 2 bases from V and 0 from J, leaving 7 bases between them. This CDR3 comprises 14 residues.

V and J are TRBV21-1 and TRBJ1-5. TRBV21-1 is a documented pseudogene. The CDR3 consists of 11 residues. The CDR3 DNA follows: TGTGCCAGCAGATACGGTCAGCCCCAGCATTTT. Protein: CASRYGQPQHF.

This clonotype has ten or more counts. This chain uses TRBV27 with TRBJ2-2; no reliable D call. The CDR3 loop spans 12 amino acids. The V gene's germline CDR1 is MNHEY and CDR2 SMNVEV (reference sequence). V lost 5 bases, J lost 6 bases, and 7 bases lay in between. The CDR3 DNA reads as TGTGCCAGCAGTCCTGGTGCCGGGGAGCTGTTTTTT. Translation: CASSPGAGELFF.

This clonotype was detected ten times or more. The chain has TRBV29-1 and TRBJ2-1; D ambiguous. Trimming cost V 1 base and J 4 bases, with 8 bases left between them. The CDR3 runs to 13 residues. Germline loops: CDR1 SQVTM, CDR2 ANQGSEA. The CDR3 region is CSVEGWQYNEQFF. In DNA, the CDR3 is TGCAGCGTTGAAGGTTGGCAGTACAATGAGCAGTTCTTC.

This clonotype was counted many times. The CDR3 sequence is CASSLQGTEYNEQFF. CDR3 bases: TGTGCCAGCAGCTTACAAGGGACAGAATACAATGAGCAGTTCTTC. V is TRBV11-3 and J is TRBJ2-1; TRBD1 aligns across 7 bases. After removal of 2 bases from V and 4 bases from J, the junction contained 5 bases not matched to a gene. Germline-derived CDR1 and CDR2 are SGHNT and YENEEA. The CDR3 has 15 amino acids.

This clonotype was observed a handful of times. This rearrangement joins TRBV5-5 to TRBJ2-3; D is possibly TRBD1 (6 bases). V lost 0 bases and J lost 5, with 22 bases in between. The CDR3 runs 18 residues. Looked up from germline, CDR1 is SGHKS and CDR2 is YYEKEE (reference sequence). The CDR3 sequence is CASSLGPSQGISVDTQYF. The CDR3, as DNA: TGTGCCAGCAGCTTGGGGCCGTCACAGGGTATATCAGTAGATACGCAGTATTTT.

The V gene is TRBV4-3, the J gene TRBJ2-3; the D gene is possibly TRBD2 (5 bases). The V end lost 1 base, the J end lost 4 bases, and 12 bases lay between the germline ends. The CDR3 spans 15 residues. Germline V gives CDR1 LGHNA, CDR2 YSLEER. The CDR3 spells CASSQVGLAPDTQYF. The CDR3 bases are TGCGCCAGCAGCCAAGTAGGGCTAGCACCAGATACGCAGTATTTT.

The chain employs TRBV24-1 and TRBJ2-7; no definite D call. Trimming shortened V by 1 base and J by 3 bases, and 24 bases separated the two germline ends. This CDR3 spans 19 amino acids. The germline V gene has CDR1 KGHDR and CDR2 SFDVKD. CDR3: CATSDFFIQAPRHFYEQYF. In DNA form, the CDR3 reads TGTGCCACCAGTGATTTTTTCATACAAGCCCCCAGGCACTTCTACGAGCAGTACTTC.

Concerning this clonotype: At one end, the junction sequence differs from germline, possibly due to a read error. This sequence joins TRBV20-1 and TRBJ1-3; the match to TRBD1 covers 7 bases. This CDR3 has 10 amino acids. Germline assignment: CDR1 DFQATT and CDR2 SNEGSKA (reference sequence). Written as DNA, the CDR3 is TGCAGTGCTCTAAGAGGGACAGAGGATTTT. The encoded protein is CSALRGTEDF.

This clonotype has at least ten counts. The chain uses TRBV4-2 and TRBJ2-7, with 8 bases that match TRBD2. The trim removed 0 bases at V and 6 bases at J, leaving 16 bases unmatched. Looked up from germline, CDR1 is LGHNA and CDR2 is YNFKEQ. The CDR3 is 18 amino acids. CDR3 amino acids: CASSQDPGGADLFREQYF. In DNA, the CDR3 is TGTGCCAGCAGCCAAGACCCCGGGGGGGCCGACCTGTTTCGCGAGCAGTACTTC.

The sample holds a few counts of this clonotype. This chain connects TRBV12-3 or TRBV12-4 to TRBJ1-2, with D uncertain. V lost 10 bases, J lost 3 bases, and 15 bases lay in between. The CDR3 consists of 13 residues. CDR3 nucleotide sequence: TGTGCCACCCAACGCGGGAGGGACTATGGCTACACCTTC. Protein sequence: CATQRGRDYGYTF.

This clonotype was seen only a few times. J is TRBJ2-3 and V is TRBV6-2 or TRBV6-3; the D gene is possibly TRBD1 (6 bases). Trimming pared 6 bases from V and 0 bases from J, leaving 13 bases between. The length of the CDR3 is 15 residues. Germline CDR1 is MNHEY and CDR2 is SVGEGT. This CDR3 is CASRVDRPSTDTQYF. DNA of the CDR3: TGTGCCAGCAGGGTCGACAGGCCGAGCACAGATACGCAGTATTTT.

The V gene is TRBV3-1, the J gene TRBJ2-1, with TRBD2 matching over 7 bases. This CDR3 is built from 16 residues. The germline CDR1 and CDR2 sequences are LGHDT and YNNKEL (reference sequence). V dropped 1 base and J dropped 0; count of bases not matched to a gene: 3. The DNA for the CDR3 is TGTGCCAGCAGCCAAGCCACTAGCGTCTCCTACAATGAGCAGTTCTTC. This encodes CASSQATSVSYNEQFF.

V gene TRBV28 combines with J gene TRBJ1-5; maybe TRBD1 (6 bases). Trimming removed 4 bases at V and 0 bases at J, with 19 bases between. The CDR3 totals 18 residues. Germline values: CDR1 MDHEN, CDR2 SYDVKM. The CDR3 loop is CASSWGAGFESSNQPQHF. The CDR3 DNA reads TGTGCCAGCAGTTGGGGGGCGGGGTTTGAAAGTAGCAATCAGCCCCAGCATTTT.

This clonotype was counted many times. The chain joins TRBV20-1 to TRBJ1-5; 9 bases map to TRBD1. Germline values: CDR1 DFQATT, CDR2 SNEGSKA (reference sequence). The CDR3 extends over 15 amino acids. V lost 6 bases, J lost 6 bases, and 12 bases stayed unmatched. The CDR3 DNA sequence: TGCAGTGCGCCCGAGGGGACAGGGTTCGGTCAGCCCCAGCATTTT. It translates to CSAPEGTGFGQPQHF.

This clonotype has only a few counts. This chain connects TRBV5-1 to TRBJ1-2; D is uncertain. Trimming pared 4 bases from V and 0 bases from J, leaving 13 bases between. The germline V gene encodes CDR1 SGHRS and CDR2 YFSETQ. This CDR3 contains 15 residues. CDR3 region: CASSDRAGANYGYTF. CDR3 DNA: TGCGCCAGCAGCGATCGGGCCGGGGCTAACTATGGCTACACCTTC.

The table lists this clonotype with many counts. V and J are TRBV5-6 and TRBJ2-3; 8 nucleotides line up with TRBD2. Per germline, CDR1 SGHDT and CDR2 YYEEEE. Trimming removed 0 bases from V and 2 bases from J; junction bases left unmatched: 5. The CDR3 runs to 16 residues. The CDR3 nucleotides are TGTGCCAGCAGCTTGGGTAGCGGGGACCTCACAGATACGCAGTATTTT. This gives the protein CASSLGSGDLTDTQYF.

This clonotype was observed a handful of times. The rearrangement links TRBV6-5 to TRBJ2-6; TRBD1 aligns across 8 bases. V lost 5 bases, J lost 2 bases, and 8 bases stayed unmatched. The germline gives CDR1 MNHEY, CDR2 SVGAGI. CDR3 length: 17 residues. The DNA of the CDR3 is TGTGCCAGCAGTAGAGGACAGGGAATGCCTGGGGCCAACGTCCTGACTTTC. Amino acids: CASSRGQGMPGANVLTF.

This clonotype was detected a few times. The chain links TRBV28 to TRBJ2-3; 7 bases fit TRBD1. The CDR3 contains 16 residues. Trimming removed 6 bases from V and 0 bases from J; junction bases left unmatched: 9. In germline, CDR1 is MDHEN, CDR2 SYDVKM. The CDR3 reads CASRSRGQRSTDTQYF. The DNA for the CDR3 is TGTGCCAGCAGGAGTAGGGGGCAGAGAAGCACAGATACGCAGTATTTT.

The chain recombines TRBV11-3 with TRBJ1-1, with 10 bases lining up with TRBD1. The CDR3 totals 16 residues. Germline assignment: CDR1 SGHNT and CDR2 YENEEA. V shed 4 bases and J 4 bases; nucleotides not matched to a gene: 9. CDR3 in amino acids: CASSSSQGQGSTEAFF. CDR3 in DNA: TGTGCCAGCAGCTCCTCTCAGGGACAGGGGAGCACTGAAGCTTTCTTT.

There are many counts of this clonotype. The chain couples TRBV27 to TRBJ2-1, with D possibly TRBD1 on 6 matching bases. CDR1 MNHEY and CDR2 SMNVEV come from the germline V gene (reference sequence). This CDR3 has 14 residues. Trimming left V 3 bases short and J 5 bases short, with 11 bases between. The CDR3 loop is CASSFYGQNNEQFF. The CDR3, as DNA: TGTGCCAGCAGTTTCTACGGACAGAACAATGAGCAGTTCTTC.

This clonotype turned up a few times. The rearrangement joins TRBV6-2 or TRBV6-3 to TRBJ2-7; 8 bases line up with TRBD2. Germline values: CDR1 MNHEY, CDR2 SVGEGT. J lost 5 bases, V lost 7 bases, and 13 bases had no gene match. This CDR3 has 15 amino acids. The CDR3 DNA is TGTGCCAGCACCTCCGTCCGGGGGGGCCGAGACGAGCAGTACTTC. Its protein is CASTSVRGGRDEQYF.

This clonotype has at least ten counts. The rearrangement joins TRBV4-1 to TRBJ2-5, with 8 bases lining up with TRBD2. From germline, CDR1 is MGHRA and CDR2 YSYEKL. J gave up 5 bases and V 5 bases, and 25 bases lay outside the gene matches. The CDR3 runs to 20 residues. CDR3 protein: CASSSRGGGSNLNPRETQYF. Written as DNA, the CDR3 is TGCGCCAGCAGCTCCCGAGGCGGGGGGTCTAATTTAAACCCCCGGGAGACCCAGTACTTC.